This TCR beta chain was recovered during a study of OX40 agonist ivuxolimab in advanced cancers. Study information: Ivuxolimab, an agonist antibody against OX40 (CD134), was given to patients. Age averaged 60 years (range about 20 to 79), and less than 85% were male.

V dropped 0 bases and J dropped 4 bases, with 16 bases sitting between them. The CDR3 consists of 17 residues. Per germline, CDR1 LGHNA and CDR2 YSLEER. On cycle 4 day 1 and cycle 7 day 1, as well as at baseline, blood was sampled. Sequenced by immunoSEQ multiplex PCR; TCRdb stores in-frame clones only, minus some. Counted here are tens of thousands of clones, 91% occurring once; the ten biggest clones make up about 12%. The TCR sequence derives from an adult with an advanced solid tumor such as melanoma, head and neck, liver or kidney cancer. Sample: CD4+ or CD8+ T cells sorted from blood, taken in a trial of the OX40 agonist ivuxolimab. The chain joins TRBV4-3 to TRBJ2-1; the D gene is possibly TRBD2 (6 bases). In nucleotides, the CDR3 is TGCGCCAGCAGCCAAGATCTCGGGAGTTTGGTGTACAATGAGCAGTTCTTC. Translation gives CASSQDLGSLVYNEQFF.